These 17 T cell receptor beta chains were all obtained from the same sample, sequenced in a study of blood T cells in healthy people across ages. A sample-barcoded 5' primer and a J-beta primer mix were used in a second PCR of roughly 7 to 11 cycles. Via MiXCR, TCRdb re-called the 5' RACE reads, giving one row per CDR3 protein. The profile shows 1.6 million or so distinct CDR3 sequences, roughly 30% of them singletons. Material: blood. Receptor source: a woman aged 25 to 39 in good health.

This clonotype was seen a handful of times. This chain links TRBV7-2 with TRBJ2-3; D is possibly TRBD2 (6 bases). CDR1 is SGHTA, CDR2 FQGNSA, per germline. There are 16 residues in the CDR3. With 2 bases removed from V and 2 bases from J, the gap between germline ends came to 14 bases. CDR3 nucleotides: TGTGCCAGCAGCTTAACCCCGGGACTCTACACAGATACGCAGTATTTT. Its translation: CASSLTPGLYTDTQYF.

This chain connects TRBV5-6 to TRBJ1-1, with D maybe TRBD1 (5 bases). The ends were cut back, 0 bases at V and 7 bases at J, with 16 bases in the middle. From germline, CDR1 is SGHDT and CDR2 YYEEEE. This CDR3 comprises 15 residues. This CDR3 reads CASSLDTGVGGEAFF. The DNA for the CDR3 is TGTGCCAGCAGCTTGGATACGGGGGTAGGAGGTGAAGCTTTCTTT.

The gene calls are TRBV5-1 and TRBJ1-1; 8 bases align to TRBD1. Germline trimming cut 4 bases from V and 4 bases from J; bases unmatched to any gene: 9. This CDR3 is built from 15 residues. The germline CDR1 and CDR2 sequences are SGHRS and YFSETQ. The chain's CDR3 is CASSATRGLGTEAFF. The CDR3 bases are TGCGCCAGCAGCGCAACCAGGGGGCTTGGCACTGAAGCTTTCTTT.

This clonotype was counted only a few times. The chain is built from TRBV20-1 and TRBJ2-5, with 11 bases identical to TRBD1. The CDR3 has 15 residues. The J segment lost 5 bases and the V segment lost 3 bases, leaving 8 bases of the junction unmatched. Germline CDR1 is DFQATT and CDR2 is SNEGSKA (reference sequence). The chain's CDR3 is CSARDRGRLRETQYF. CDR3 nucleotide sequence: TGCAGTGCTAGGGACAGGGGGCGCCTTAGGGAGACCCAGTACTTC.

This chain connects TRBV20-1 to TRBJ1-4; 12 bases are a match to TRBD1. The CDR3 spans 16 residues. V dropped 6 bases and J dropped 2; count of bases not matched to a gene: 7. CDR1 is DFQATT, CDR2 SNEGSKA, per germline (reference sequence). CDR3 sequence reads: CSARSGTGGTNEKLFF. The CDR3 DNA is TGCAGTGCCCGGTCCGGGACAGGGGGCACTAATGAAAAACTGTTTTTT.

The chain has TRBV24-1 and TRBJ1-5; D remains unclear. The V gene's germline CDR1 is KGHDR and CDR2 SFDVKD. Between the trimmed V and J ends, which lost 7 bases and 0 bases, there was a span of 12 bases. The CDR3 is made up of 15 amino acids. As DNA, the CDR3 is TGTGCCACCAGGACTGGACTGAATAGCAATCAGCCCCAGCATTTT. This sequence encodes CATRTGLNSNQPQHF.

This clonotype was picked up a small number of times. The chain recombines TRBV12-3 or TRBV12-4 with TRBJ2-1; no reliable D call. This CDR3 is built from 14 residues. V lost 3 bases and J lost 4, with 10 bases in between. The CDR3 DNA reads TGTGCCAGCAGTTTCCCCCAGTTATACAATGAGCAGTTCTTC. Encoded protein: CASSFPQLYNEQFF.

This clonotype was counted a few times. This rearrangement joins TRBV27 to TRBJ2-7; 12 nucleotides align to TRBD2. Looked up from germline, CDR1 is MNHEY and CDR2 is SMNVEV (reference sequence). The CDR3 consists of 16 residues. Losses at the gene ends were 5 bases for V and 2 bases for J; bases not matched to a gene: 7. The CDR3 nucleotides are TGTGCCAGCAGTCCCGGACTAGCGGGATCCGCCTACGAGCAGTACTTC. Protein product: CASSPGLAGSAYEQYF.

The chain recombines TRBV27 with TRBJ2-7; TRBD1 matches 7 bases. This CDR3 contains 17 residues. From germline, CDR1 is MNHEY and CDR2 SMNVEV (reference sequence). Germline trimming cut 3 bases from V and 4 bases from J; bases unmatched to any gene: 15. The CDR3 DNA follows: TGTGCCAGCAGTTTGAAGAGACAGGGAGCCTTTTTGTACGAGCAGTACTTC. Protein product: CASSLKRQGAFLYEQYF.

The CDR3 coding sequence is TGTGCCAGCACCCCGAGCAGGGGGCTCGGTGAAGCTTTCTTT. This sequence encodes CASTPSRGLGEAFF. This chain connects TRBV12-3 or TRBV12-4 to TRBJ1-1; TRBD1 aligns across 8 bases. V was clipped by 7 bases and J by 7 bases; unmatched bases: 11. This CDR3 has 14 residues.

CDR3 sequence: CASSRPIKRRDENEQFF. The CDR3 DNA follows: TGTGCCAGCAGCCGCCCCATTAAGCGGAGGGATGAGAACGAGCAGTTCTTC. V and J are TRBV7-2 and TRBJ2-1; the D gene is possibly TRBD2 (6 bases). This CDR3 region has 17 residues. CDR1 and CDR2 (germline): SGHTA, FQGNSA. Trimming left V 5 bases short and J 10 bases short, with 27 bases between.

A few counts support this clonotype. The junction shows a germline mismatch at one end, possibly a read error. This CDR3 reads CASSRQGVKDTRYF. As DNA, the CDR3 is TGTGCCAGCAGCCGACAGGGGGTGAAAGATACGCGGTATTTT. The chain couples TRBV9 to TRBJ2-3; 9 positions agree with TRBD1. The CDR3 is made up of 14 amino acids. Germline V lookup: CDR1 SGDLS, CDR2 YYNGEE.

J is TRBJ2-7 and V is TRBV7-9; D is perhaps TRBD1 (5 bases). The CDR3 is 16 residues long. Trimming left V 2 bases short and J 1 base short, with 15 bases between. Germline V gene lookup returns CDR1 SEHNR and CDR2 FQNEAQ (reference sequence). Here the CDR3 DNA reads TGTGCCAGCAGCTTAATTACAGGTCCCCTTTCCTACGAGCAGTACTTC. Amino acids: CASSLITGPLSYEQYF.

At least ten counts were recorded for this clonotype. J is TRBJ2-1 and V is TRBV6-1; D gene unclear. Trimming left V 4 bases short and J 5 bases short, with 3 bases between. The CDR3 loop spans 11 amino acids. Per the germline V gene, CDR1 is MNHNS and CDR2 is SASEGT. The CDR3 is CASSGNNEQFF. The CDR3, as DNA: TGTGCCAGCAGTGGTAACAATGAGCAGTTCTTC.

About this clonotype itself: A much larger clone lies one base from this, so it may be a read error. The chain recombines TRBV30 with TRBJ1-2; D possibly corresponds to TRBD1 (6 bases). Trimming cost V 4 bases and J 2 bases, with 17 bases left between them. CDR1 and CDR2 (germline): GTSNPN, SVGIG (reference sequence). There are 15 residues in the CDR3. This chain's CDR3 is CAWTMGGAWNYGYTF. In DNA, the CDR3 is TGTGCCTGGACCATGGGGGGGGCGTGGAACTATGGCTACACCTTC.

The J gene is TRBJ2-5, the V gene TRBV10-3; the D gene is possibly TRBD2 (7 bases). V was trimmed by 4 bases and J by 6 bases, leaving 12 bases between them. This CDR3 is built from 13 residues. Germline V lookup: CDR1 ENHRY, CDR2 SYGVKD. This CDR3 is CAISGGGAKTQYF. The CDR3 coding sequence is TGTGCCATCAGTGGGGGGGGCGCAAAGACCCAGTACTTC.

The rearrangement joins TRBV7-3 to TRBJ1-2, with 10 bases identical to TRBD1. The CDR3 loop spans 14 amino acids. Germline V gives CDR1 SGHTA, CDR2 FQGTGA. V lost 6 bases, J lost 10 bases, and 11 bases stayed unmatched. The CDR3 region is CASSFNWDRGPYTF. As DNA, the CDR3 is TGTGCCAGCAGTTTTAATTGGGACAGGGGCCCCTACACCTTC. Together with reference TRBV7-3 and TRBJ1-2, the CDR3 gives the full variable domain: GAGVSQTPSNKVTEKGKYVELRCDPISGHTALYWYRQSLGQGPEFLIYFQGTGAADDSGLPNDRFFAVRPEGSVSTLKIQRTERGDSAVYLCASSFNWDRGPYTFGSGTRLTVV.